This TCR beta chain was retrieved from a study of T cells of healthy individuals. Each CDR3 protein gets one entry after TCRdb re-called the 5' RACE reads with MiXCR. The sample contains fewer than 70,000 distinct CDR3 sequences, 14% to 15% of which appear only once. This clonotype came up a few times. The receptor was isolated from a human donor in good health.

The CDR3 spells CASSYAPASSYNSPLHF. The CDR3 bases are TGTGCCAGCAGTTACGCGCCGGCGAGCTCCTATAATTCACCCCTCCACTTT. J is TRBJ1-6 and V is TRBV6-5; the D is unclear. The V gene lost 2 bases and the J gene lost 0 bases, with 11 bases spanning the gap. Germline CDR1 and CDR2: MNHEY and SVGAGI. This CDR3 has 17 amino acids.